A selection of T cell receptor beta chains follows, all from one sample in a study of chronic HIV infection and antiretroviral therapy. MiXCR, applied by TCRdb to the 5' RACE reads, yields one record per CDR3 protein. Of 25,000 to 35,000 distinct CDR3 sequences listed, more than 7.5% are singletons. Sequencing used peripheral blood. These receptor sequences come from an adult who had HIV and had not received antiretroviral therapy, or was an uninfected healthy control (not recorded which). CDR3s include the opening cysteine and the closing phenylalanine or tryptophan. The D gene is left open where the match is weak. Clone size is shown for a subset of rows, as once, few, many or a class of expanded clone.

NA,TRBJ2-1,TRBV27,few,TGTGCCAGCAGCCCGGACAGAGATTACAATGAGCAGTTCTTC,CASSPDRDYNEQFF
NA,TRBJ2-7,TRBV6-6,many,TGTGCCAGCACCTCAAGGGGAAAACCCCCAGCGGGCGAGCAGTACTTC,CASTSRGKPPAGEQYF
TRBD1,TRBJ1-1,TRBV12-3/TRBV12-4,few,TGTGCCAGCAGTTTATCGGGACAGGCGAAGGGTGAAGCTTTCTTT,CASSLSGQAKGEAFF
NA,TRBJ1-6,TRBV6-5,once,TGTGCCAGCAGTTACTCAGTTTCGGTTGGAACCCGATCACCCCTCCACTTT,CASSYSVSVGTRSPLHF
TRBD1,TRBJ2-1,TRBV6-5,NA,TGTGCCAGCAGAACCGGGAACAGGGGAAGGGATGAGCAGTTCTTC,CASRTGNRGRDEQFF
NA,TRBJ1-1,TRBV6-1,few,TGTGCCAGCAGTGAGTTGGCCCCTCCTGAAGCTTTCTTT,CASSELAPPEAFF
TRBD1,TRBJ2-5,TRBV4-1,many,TGCGCCAGCAGCCAAGATTTGTGGGACAGGGACCAAGAGACCCAGTACTTC,CASSQDLWDRDQETQYF
TRBD2,TRBJ2-7,TRBV9,few,TGTGCCAGCAGCCCGGGACTAGCGGGGGTTATTCTCCACGAGCAGTACTTC,CASSPGLAGVILHEQYF
NA,TRBJ2-2,TRBV19,many,TGTGCCAGTAGTCGTGCAACATCGAACACCGGGGAGCTGTTTTTT,CASSRATSNTGELFF
NA,TRBJ2-3,TRBV29-1,many,TGCAGCGTGGACAGATCAGATACGCAGTATTTT,CSVDRSDTQYF
NA,TRBJ2-7,TRBV10-3,many,TGTGCCATCAGAGCTTTCGGCCCGGACGGTATCGACGAGCAGTACTTC,CAIRAFGPDGIDEQYF